One and the same sample provided the 14 T cell receptor beta chains below, sequenced in a study of T cell responses to AZD1222 COVID-19 vaccine. Here immunoSEQ multiplex PCR was the method, and the copy in TCRdb shows in-frame clones only, minus some. Among some 100,000 clones listed, 91% were seen once. The sample in question was peripheral blood, obtained on day 0 of AZD1222 vaccination. The receptor source for this set is an adult in good health.

This chain connects TRBV4-1 to TRBJ2-3; a possible D gene is TRBD1 (5 bases). CDR1 and CDR2 (germline): MGHRA, YSYEKL. The CDR3 loop spans 15 amino acids. The germline V and J ends were trimmed by 2 bases and 2 bases, with 11 bases remaining between them. The CDR3: CASSQKGLNTDTQYF. CDR3 DNA sequence: TGCGCCAGCAGCCAAAAGGGGCTTAACACAGATACGCAGTATTTT.

In its sample, this clone was seen once. V and J are TRBV6-1 and TRBJ2-5; 12 nucleotides match TRBD2. The CDR3 extends over 16 amino acids. In germline, CDR1 is MNHNS, CDR2 SASEGT. V trimming: 0 bases; J trimming: 6 bases; junction bases outside the gene matches: 5. CDR3 region: CASSEATSGSIQTQYF. The CDR3 nucleotides read TGTGCCAGCAGTGAAGCGACTAGCGGGAGTATACAGACCCAGTACTTC.

This sequence joins TRBV7-2 and TRBJ2-1; a weak D match, TRBD1 (6 bases). V was cut by 2 bases and J by 3 bases, with 11 bases left in between. CDR1 is SGHTA and CDR2 is FQGNSA in the germline V gene. There are 15 residues in the CDR3. The CDR3 bases are TGTGCCAGCAGCTTAAGGGCAGGGGACTACAATGAGCAGTTCTTC. Residues: CASSLRAGDYNEQFF. Complete variable domain (other parts from reference TRBV7-2 and TRBJ2-1): GAGVSQSPSNKVTEKGKDVELRCDPISGHTALYWYRQSLGQGLEFLIYFQGNSAPDKSGLPSDRFSAERTGGSVSTLTIQRTQQEDSAVYLCASSLRAGDYNEQFFGPGTRLTVL.

The chain links TRBV19 to TRBJ1-2; tentatively, D is TRBD1 (5 bases). Germline V gene sequence: CDR1 LNHDA, CDR2 SQIVND (reference sequence). The CDR3 runs 15 residues. Trimming left V 3 bases short and J 2 bases short, with 13 bases between. DNA of the CDR3: TGTGCCAGTAGTATTTGGGGGTCGATCAACTATGGCTACACCTTC. Encoded protein: CASSIWGSINYGYTF.

CDR3 loop: CASSESGFGYGYTF. The CDR3 coding sequence is TGTGCCAGCAGTGAGTCAGGGTTTGGCTATGGCTACACCTTC. This chain uses TRBV6-4 with TRBJ1-2, with D possibly matching TRBD1 (5 bases). CDR1 MRHNA and CDR2 SNTAGT come from the germline V gene. This CDR3 comprises 14 residues. Trimming pared 3 bases from V and 4 bases from J, leaving 12 bases between.

The chain joins TRBV27 to TRBJ2-7; D not resolved. Per the germline V gene, CDR1 is MNHEY and CDR2 is SMNVEV (reference sequence). The CDR3 is 14 amino acids. Trimming removed 2 bases at V and 1 base at J, with 9 bases between. CDR3 coding DNA: TGTGCCAGCAGTTTACGTGGGGATTCCTACGAGCAGTACTTC. Its protein product is CASSLRGDSYEQYF.

The chain is built from TRBV12-3 or TRBV12-4 and TRBJ1-2, with 10 bases that match TRBD1. V trimming: 3 bases; J trimming: 10 bases; junction bases outside the gene matches: 5. The CDR3 loop spans 13 amino acids. The CDR3 nucleotides read TGTGCCAGCAGTTTGGGGACAGGGGCCACCTACACCTTC. It is translated as CASSLGTGATYTF.

The DNA of the CDR3 is TGTGCCTGGACCCCTCTTGGGACAGCCGGAAACACCATATATTTT. Translating it yields CAWTPLGTAGNTIYF. The chain is built from TRBV30 and TRBJ1-3; 7 bases are a match to TRBD1. In germline, CDR1 is GTSNPN, CDR2 SVGIG (reference sequence). This CDR3 is built from 15 residues. V shed 4 bases, J shed 4 bases, and the junction held 10 bases outside the gene matches.

The CDR3 sequence: CASSQVVTGFSPLHF. The CDR3 region has the DNA TGTGCCAGCAGCCAAGTGGTGACAGGGTTTTCACCCCTCCACTTT. The J gene is TRBJ1-6, the V gene TRBV3-1 (or the pseudogene TRBV3-2); TRBD1 aligns across 7 bases. Germline CDR1 is LGHDT and CDR2 is YNNKEL (reference sequence). The V and J ends lost 1 base and 9 bases, in that order; junction bases with no gene match: 6. This CDR3 is built from 15 residues.

The rearrangement links TRBV5-4 to TRBJ1-1, with D perhaps matching TRBD1 (5 bases). This CDR3 comprises 18 residues. Germline loops: CDR1 SGHNT, CDR2 YYREEE (reference sequence). V dropped 6 bases and J dropped 3 bases, with 27 bases sitting between them. CDR3 residues: CASTRNPGLSPSDTEAFF. In nucleotides, the CDR3 is TGTGCCAGCACCCGAAATCCGGGACTTTCCCCCTCGGACACTGAAGCTTTCTTT. Using reference TRBV5-4 and TRBJ1-1 for the parts outside the CDR3, the full variable domain is ETGVTQSPTHLIKTRGQQVTLRCSSQSGHNTVSWYQQALGQGPQFIFQYYREEENGRGNFPPRFSGLQFPNYSSELNVNALELDDSALYLCASTRNPGLSPSDTEAFFGQGTRLTVV.

This clone occurred once. This rearrangement joins TRBV27 to TRBJ1-3; D call uncertain. Germline loops: CDR1 MNHEY, CDR2 SMNVEV (reference sequence). V was pared by 5 bases and J by 4 bases, with 9 bases between. There are 13 residues in the CDR3. CDR3 sequence reads: CASSLTSGNTIYF. Written as DNA, the CDR3 is TGTGCCAGCAGTCTCACATCGGGAAACACCATATATTTT.

The V gene is TRBV29-1, the J gene TRBJ2-2, with D perhaps TRBD1 (5 bases). Per germline, CDR1 SQVTM and CDR2 ANQGSEA. This CDR3 has 12 residues. V was cut by 6 bases and J by 6 bases, with 11 bases left in between. The CDR3: CSVGQASGELFF. CDR3 nucleotides: TGCAGCGTCGGACAAGCGTCCGGGGAGCTGTTTTTT.

This clone was observed once. The J gene is TRBJ2-1, the V gene TRBV7-9, with 11 bases identical to TRBD2. V lost 5 bases to trimming and J lost 7 bases; unmatched junction nucleotides: 7. Per germline, CDR1 SEHNR and CDR2 FQNEAQ (reference sequence). This CDR3 is built from 15 residues. CDR3 sequence: CASSRSGGALNEQFF. DNA of the CDR3: TGTGCCAGCAGCCGTAGCGGGGGGGCTTTGAATGAGCAGTTCTTC.

This clone was seen once. The V call is TRBV27, the J call TRBJ1-4; 8 bases map to TRBD1. The CDR3 sequence is 14 residues long. Losses at the gene ends were 6 bases for V and 8 bases for J; bases not matched to a gene: 8. Germline CDR1 is MNHEY and CDR2 is SMNVEV (reference sequence). CDR3 DNA sequence: TGTGCCAGCAGGTTAACAGGGGGTGGAGAAAAACTGTTTTTT. Translation: CASRLTGGGEKLFF.